The clone carrying this TCR beta chain was observed a handful of times. As yet, its antigen is unknown. The length of the CDR3 is 13 residues. Germline CDR1 reads SGHTA; CDR2 reads FQGTGA. The germline V and J ends were trimmed by 5 bases and 6 bases, with 12 bases remaining between them. The entry originates in a study of T-cell memory formation after mild COVID-19. 5'RACE, which relied on constant-segment primers, yielded TCR alpha and TCR beta cDNA libraries carrying sample barcodes and UMIs. Each CDR3 protein gets one entry after TCRdb re-called the 5' RACE reads with MiXCR. The table lists roughly 200,000 distinct CDR3 sequences, roughly 16% of them singletons. Study-wide results and caveats: CD4+ contracting clones were found mainly in CM and EM, and CD8+ ones in EMRA.

The specimen sequenced was PBMCs or a T cell subset sorted from them (not recorded which). This clonotype was sampled from an adult woman who had mild COVID-19 (a few samples of this study predate the infection). Cell type and time point are not known. The chain couples TRBV7-3 to TRBJ2-3, with D perhaps TRBD2 (5 bases). CDR3 DNA sequence: TGTGCCAGCAGCCTTCTTTGGGAGGATACGCAGTATTTT. As protein: CASSLLWEDTQYF.